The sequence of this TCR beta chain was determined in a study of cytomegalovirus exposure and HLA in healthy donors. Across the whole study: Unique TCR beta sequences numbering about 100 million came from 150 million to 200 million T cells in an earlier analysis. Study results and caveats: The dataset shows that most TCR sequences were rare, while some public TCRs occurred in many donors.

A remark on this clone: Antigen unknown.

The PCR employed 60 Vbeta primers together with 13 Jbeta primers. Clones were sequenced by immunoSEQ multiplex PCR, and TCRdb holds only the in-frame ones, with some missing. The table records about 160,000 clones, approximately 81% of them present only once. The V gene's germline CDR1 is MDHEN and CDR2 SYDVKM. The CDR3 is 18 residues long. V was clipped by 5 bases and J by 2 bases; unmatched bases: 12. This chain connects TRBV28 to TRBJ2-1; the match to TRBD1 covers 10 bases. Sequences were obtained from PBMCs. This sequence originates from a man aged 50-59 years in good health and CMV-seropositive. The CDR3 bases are TGTGCCAGCAGTCTACTGGGACAGGGGTCGAGTACCTACAATGAGCAGTTCTTC. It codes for CASSLLGQGSSTYNEQFF.